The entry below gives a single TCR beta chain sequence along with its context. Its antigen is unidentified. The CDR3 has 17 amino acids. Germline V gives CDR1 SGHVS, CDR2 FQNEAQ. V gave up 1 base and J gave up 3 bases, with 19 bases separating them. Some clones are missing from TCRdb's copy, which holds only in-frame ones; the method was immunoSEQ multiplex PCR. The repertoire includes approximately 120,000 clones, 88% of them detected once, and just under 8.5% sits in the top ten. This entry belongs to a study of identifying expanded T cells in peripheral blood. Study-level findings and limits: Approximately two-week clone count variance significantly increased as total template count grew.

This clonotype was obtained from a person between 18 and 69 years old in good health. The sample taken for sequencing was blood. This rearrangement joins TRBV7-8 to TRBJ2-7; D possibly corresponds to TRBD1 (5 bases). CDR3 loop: CASSLEFRPTVLYEQYF. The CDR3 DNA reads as TGTGCCAGCAGCTTAGAGTTCCGTCCGACAGTGCTCTACGAGCAGTACTTC.